The 20 T cell receptor beta chains reported below all come from one sample, sequenced in a study of blood T cell repertoires in COVID-19. Profiled with immunoSEQ multiplex PCR; TCRdb holds only in-frame clones, not every one. The data contain 77,000 or so clones, roughly 90% of them seen just once; the ten biggest clones take up approximately 4.5%. The specimen was peripheral blood. These receptors originate from a man aged 50-59 years with active COVID-19.

The V gene is TRBV6-5, the J gene TRBJ2-3; tentative D call: TRBD2 (6 bases). This CDR3 region has 12 residues. V gave up 5 bases and J gave up 6 bases, with 9 bases separating them. Germline V gives CDR1 MNHEY, CDR2 SVGAGI. The CDR3 spells CASSTTSDTQYF. The CDR3 DNA follows: TGTGCCAGCAGTACTACTAGCGATACGCAGTATTTT.

The CDR3 coding sequence is TGCAGCGTTGCCTCAGGGCTGAACACCGGGGAGCTGTTTTTT. This translates into CSVASGLNTGELFF. This sequence joins TRBV29-1 and TRBJ2-2, with D perhaps TRBD1 (5 bases). The ends were cut back, 4 bases at V and 1 base at J, with 10 bases in the middle. Germline CDR1 SQVTM, CDR2 ANQGSEA. There are 14 residues in the CDR3.

The V call is TRBV18, the J call TRBJ1-2; TRBD1 matches at 9 bases. The CDR3 length is 14 residues. The J segment lost 7 bases and the V segment lost 3 bases, leaving 6 bases of the junction unmatched. Germline V gene data show CDR1 as KGHSH and CDR2 as LQKENI. CDR3 bases: TGTGCCAGCTCACCTTACGACAGGGGGTCTGGCTACACCTTC. This gives the protein CASSPYDRGSGYTF.

This chain joins TRBV21-1 and TRBJ2-7; the tabulated D call, TRBD1, remains unverified against the DNA. TRBV21-1 is reported as a pseudogene. CDR3 length equals 16 residues. CDR3 nucleotides: TGTGCCAGCAGCAAAGCTTCCCCGGGACAGTCCTACGAGCAGTACTTC. Its protein product is CASSKASPGQSYEQYF.

The chain joins TRBV3-1 (or the pseudogene TRBV3-2) to TRBJ2-1, with TRBD2 matching 9 bases. Per germline, CDR1 LGHDT and CDR2 YNNKEL (reference sequence). CDR3 length equals 14 residues. V lost 1 base, J lost 8 bases, and 3 bases stayed unmatched. CDR3 in amino acids: CASSQGGLAYEQFF. The CDR3 DNA follows: TGTGCCAGCAGCCAAGGGGGACTAGCATATGAGCAGTTCTTC.

The chain links TRBV7-3 to TRBJ2-3; maybe TRBD2 (5 bases). CDR1 and CDR2 (germline): SGHTA, FQGTGA. The ends were cut back, 5 bases at V and 4 bases at J, with 13 bases in the middle. The CDR3 covers 14 residues. CDR3 residues: CASSLRTDPDTQYF. The CDR3 DNA sequence: TGTGCCAGCAGCCTAAGGACTGATCCAGATACGCAGTATTTT.

V usage is TRBV7-3 and J usage is TRBJ1-2, with a tentative D call TRBD1 (5 bases). Germline loops: CDR1 SGHTA, CDR2 FQGTGA. The CDR3 is 15 amino acids. Deletions cut 1 base from V and 0 bases from J, with 9 bases between. CDR3 nucleotide sequence: TGTGCCAGCAGCTTAATGAAGGGGACTAACTATGGCTACACCTTC. It encodes CASSLMKGTNYGYTF.

V is TRBV5-1 and J is TRBJ1-3; perhaps TRBD1 as D (5 bases). Germline CDR1 is SGHRS and CDR2 is YFSETQ. CDR3 size: 16 residues. With 0 bases removed from V and 1 base from J, the gap between germline ends came to 11 bases. CDR3 protein: CASSLGSQGSGNTIYF. DNA for the CDR3: TGCGCCAGCAGCTTGGGATCTCAGGGTTCTGGAAACACCATATATTTT.

The chain employs TRBV27 and TRBJ1-5; no definite D call. Germline V gene sequence: CDR1 MNHEY, CDR2 SMNVEV (reference sequence). The ends were cut back, 8 bases at V and 7 bases at J, with 21 bases in the middle. CDR3 size: 15 residues. The CDR3 nucleotides read TGTGCCAGCGTTATCAGGTCGGGTCGAGGGCAGCCCCAGCATTTT. As protein: CASVIRSGRGQPQHF.

The chain carries TRBV14 and TRBJ1-4, with a tentative D call TRBD1 (5 bases). Deletions cut 8 bases from V and 3 bases from J, with 10 bases between. The CDR3 spans 13 residues. In germline, CDR1 is SGHDN, CDR2 FVKESK. CDR3 sequence (DNA): TGTGCCAGCGGGGGAGGGCCTAATGAAAAACTGTTTTTT. Translating gives CASGGGPNEKLFF.

This clone appeared a single time. V is TRBV12-5 and J is TRBJ2-1; TRBD2 might be the D (5 bases). The V gene lost 6 bases and the J gene lost 9 bases, with 12 bases spanning the gap. This CDR3 has 12 residues. Germline CDR1 is LGHNT and CDR2 is FRNRAP. The CDR3 DNA follows: TGTGCTAGTGGCACTCCACGGGGTGAGCAGTTCTTC. This translates into CASGTPRGEQFF.

The genes are TRBV15 and TRBJ2-3; 7 bases align to TRBD2. Germline V gives CDR1 LNHNV, CDR2 YYDKDF (reference sequence). J was trimmed by 4 bases and V by 8 bases; bases with no gene match: 6. The CDR3 consists of 13 residues. Written as DNA, the CDR3 is TGTGCCACCCTACTGGCGGGAGCAGATACGCAGTATTTT. This encodes CATLLAGADTQYF.

This chain connects TRBV11-3 to TRBJ2-1, with D perhaps TRBD1 (6 bases). CDR1 and CDR2 (germline): SGHNT, YENEEA. The CDR3 spans 18 residues. V shed 6 bases and J shed 0 bases, with 21 bases lying between them. The CDR3 loop reads CASSTHRVELGSYNEQFF. As DNA, the CDR3 is TGTGCCAGCAGTACACACAGGGTTGAGTTGGGCTCCTACAATGAGCAGTTCTTC.

This chain connects TRBV9 to TRBJ2-2; 7 bases agree with TRBD1. The V and J ends lost 1 base and 2 bases, in that order; junction bases with no gene match: 5. CDR1 is SGDLS, CDR2 YYNGEE, per germline. The CDR3 runs 16 residues. The CDR3 nucleotides are TGTGCCAGCAGCGTATCAGGGACAGCCAACACCGGGGAGCTGTTTTTT. It encodes CASSVSGTANTGELFF.

V usage is TRBV11-3 and J usage is TRBJ2-7, with 7 bases that match TRBD1. J gave up 3 bases and V 1 base, and 6 bases lay outside the gene matches. The germline CDR1 and CDR2 sequences are SGHNT and YENEEA. This CDR3 is 15 amino acids long. The CDR3 protein is CASSLGSRGFYEQYF. Here the CDR3 DNA reads TGTGCCAGCAGCTTAGGTTCCAGGGGGTTCTACGAGCAGTACTTC.

The chain links TRBV11-3 to TRBJ1-2; D call uncertain. The V gene's germline CDR1 is SGHNT and CDR2 YENEEA. The CDR3 consists of 13 residues. The ends were cut back, 0 bases at V and 8 bases at J, with 10 bases in the middle. Written as DNA, the CDR3 is TGTGCCAGCAGCTTAGACCTAAGCGGGGGCTACACCTTC. This translates into CASSLDLSGGYTF. Complete variable domain (other parts from reference TRBV11-3 and TRBJ1-2): EAGVVQSPRYKIIEKKQPVAFWCNPISGHNTLYWYLQNLGQGPELLIRYENEEAVDDSQLPKDRFSAERLKGVDSTLKIQPAELGDSAVYLCASSLDLSGGYTFGSGTRLTVV.

V and J are TRBV7-8 and TRBJ1-1, with D possibly being TRBD1 (5 bases). This CDR3 is built from 15 residues. Deletions cut 3 bases from V and 6 bases from J, with 17 bases between. Germline values: CDR1 SGHVS, CDR2 FQNEAQ. CDR3 region: CASSFRPMTGAEAFF. DNA of the CDR3: TGTGCCAGCAGCTTTCGGCCTATGACGGGGGCTGAAGCTTTCTTT.

This clone was counted a few times. The gene calls are TRBV7-8 and TRBJ2-1; 8 nucleotides match TRBD2. Trimming removed 5 bases from V and 0 bases from J; junction bases left unmatched: 12. The germline gives CDR1 SGHVS, CDR2 FQNEAQ. The CDR3 totals 18 residues. The CDR3 coding sequence is TGTGCCAGCAGCCCGGGCCATCCGGGAGGGAGCTCCTACAATGAGCAGTTCTTC. This translates into CASSPGHPGGSSYNEQFF. Full variable domain (remainder filled in from reference TRBV7-8 and TRBJ2-1): GAGVSQSPRYKVAKRGQDVALRCDPISGHVSLFWYQQALGQGPEFLTYFQNEAQLDKSGLPSDRFFAERPEGSVSTLKIQRTQQEDSAVYLCASSPGHPGGSSYNEQFFGPGTRLTVL.

The V call is TRBV12-5, the J call TRBJ2-5, with 10 nucleotides matching TRBD1. J was trimmed by 7 bases and V by 6 bases; bases with no gene match: 8. CDR1 and CDR2 (germline): LGHNT, FRNRAP. There are 14 residues in the CDR3. In DNA form, the CDR3 reads TGTGCTAGTGGCCCAGGACAGGGGGGCGGGACCCAGTACTTC. Protein sequence: CASGPGQGGGTQYF.

This chain uses TRBV28 with TRBJ2-7, with 7 bases lining up with TRBD1. Losses at the gene ends were 6 bases for V and 4 bases for J; bases not matched to a gene: 6. Germline values: CDR1 MDHEN, CDR2 SYDVKM. There are 13 residues in the CDR3. As DNA, the CDR3 is TGTGCCAGCAGCGAAGGGACAGCGTACGAGCAGTACTTC. Translating it yields CASSEGTAYEQYF.